This T cell receptor (beta chain) stems from a study of cytomegalovirus exposure and HLA in healthy donors. Study summary: An early data release held approximately 80 million unique TCRs from HLA-typed donors. Study outcomes and limitations: In a later analysis, at a false discovery rate of 0.05, 15,000 to 20,000 TCR beta sequences matched HLA alleles. In a later analysis, HLA-C alleles had the fewest associated TCRs, DRB1 alleles the most.

In the PCR, 60 Vbeta and 13 Jbeta primers were used. Libraries were prepared by immunoSEQ multiplex PCR; TCRdb keeps only in-frame clonotypes and omits some of them. The sample has around 80,000 clones; over 70% are singletons. Among the donors, all were healthy bone marrow donors. The CDR3 length is 16 residues. V was clipped by 4 bases and J by 3 bases; unmatched bases: 2. Germline assignment: CDR1 SGHRS and CDR2 YFSETQ. A remark on this clone: Its antigen is not known.

This sequence was found in a man between 40 and 49 years old in good health and CMV-seropositive. The J gene is TRBJ2-2, the V gene TRBV5-1, with 14 bases fitting TRBD2. The sequenced material came from PBMCs. CDR3 in amino acids: CASSQTSGRDTGELFF. The DNA of the CDR3 is TGCGCCAGCAGCCAGACTAGCGGGAGGGACACCGGGGAGCTGTTTTTT.